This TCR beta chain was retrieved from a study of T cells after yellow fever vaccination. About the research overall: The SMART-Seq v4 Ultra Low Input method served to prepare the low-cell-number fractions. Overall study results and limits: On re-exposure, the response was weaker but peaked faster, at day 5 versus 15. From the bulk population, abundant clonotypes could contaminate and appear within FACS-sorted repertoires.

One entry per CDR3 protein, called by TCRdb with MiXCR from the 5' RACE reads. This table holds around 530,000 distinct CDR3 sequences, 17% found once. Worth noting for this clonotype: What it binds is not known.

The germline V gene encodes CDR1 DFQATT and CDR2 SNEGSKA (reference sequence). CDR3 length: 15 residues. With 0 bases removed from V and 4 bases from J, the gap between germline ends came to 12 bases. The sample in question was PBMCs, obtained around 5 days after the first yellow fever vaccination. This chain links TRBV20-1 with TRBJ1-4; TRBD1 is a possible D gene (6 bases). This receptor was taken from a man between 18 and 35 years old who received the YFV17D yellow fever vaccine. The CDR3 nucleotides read TGCAGTGCTAGAGATTCGGACAGTTTTAATGAAAAACTGTTTTTT. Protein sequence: CSARDSDSFNEKLFF.